This passage covers 9 T cell receptor beta chains from one sample sequenced in a study of T cell changes during pregnancy in multiple sclerosis. Assay: immunoSEQ multiplex PCR; the TCRdb copy retains only in-frame clones and omits some. Of tens of thousands of clones in the sample, less than 95% were seen once. The sample here was peripheral blood, taken in the third trimester of pregnancy. These receptor sequences come from a female donor with multiple sclerosis, enrolled in a pregnancy study.

The genes are TRBV7-8 and TRBJ1-1, with D unclear. The CDR3 runs 15 residues. V was cut by 1 base and J by 11 bases, with 20 bases left in between. CDR1 is SGHVS, CDR2 FQNEAQ, per germline. The CDR3 here is CASSLGITGPPGAFF. CDR3 bases: TGTGCCAGCAGCTTAGGTATAACCGGTCCCCCCGGGGCTTTCTTT.

The chain links TRBV6-1 to TRBJ1-4; D uncertain. Germline V lookup: CDR1 MNHNS, CDR2 SASEGT. This CDR3 is 13 amino acids long. The germline V and J ends were trimmed by 6 bases and 5 bases, with 10 bases remaining between them. This chain's CDR3 is CASRRVVNEKLFF. The CDR3 DNA sequence: TGTGCCAGCAGGAGGGTGGTCAATGAAAAACTGTTTTTT.

V is TRBV6-6 and J is TRBJ1-6; 9 nucleotides agree with TRBD1. Per the germline V gene, CDR1 is MNHNY and CDR2 is SVGAGI (reference sequence). V shed 8 bases and J 8 bases; nucleotides not matched to a gene: 4. The CDR3 contains 13 residues. In DNA form, the CDR3 reads TGTGCCAGCTCACAGGGGGCTCATTCACCCCTCCACTTT. This encodes CASSQGAHSPLHF.

This sequence joins TRBV6-5 and TRBJ2-7; D may be TRBD2 (6 bases). The ends were cut back, 0 bases at V and 1 base at J, with 13 bases in the middle. The CDR3 runs 16 residues. Per the germline V gene, CDR1 is MNHEY and CDR2 is SVGAGI. The CDR3 sequence is CASSYSVGGVSYEQYF. The CDR3 region has the DNA TGTGCCAGCAGTTACTCGGTGGGAGGAGTTTCCTACGAGCAGTACTTC.

The J gene is TRBJ1-5, the V gene TRBV2; TRBD1 might be the D (5 bases). V was trimmed by 6 bases and J by 4 bases, leaving 13 bases between them. The CDR3 totals 14 residues. Germline loops: CDR1 SNHLY, CDR2 FYNNEI. Here the CDR3 reads CASRRRVGNQPQHF. CDR3 sequence (DNA): TGTGCCAGCAGGCGCAGGGTAGGGAATCAGCCCCAGCATTTT. The full variable domain, its missing parts supplied by reference TRBV2 and TRBJ1-5, is EPEVTQTPSHQVTQMGQEVILRCVPISNHLYFYWYRQILGQKVEFLVSFYNNEISEKSEIFDDQFSVERPDGSNFTLKIRSTKLEDSAMYFCASRRRVGNQPQHFGDGTRLSIL.

V is TRBV4-1 and J is TRBJ1-3, with D hard to call. Per germline, CDR1 MGHRA and CDR2 YSYEKL. This CDR3 is built from 16 residues. The V gene lost 1 base and the J gene lost 0 bases, with 10 bases spanning the gap. The CDR3 DNA sequence: TGCGCCAGCAGCCAAGTGCACGTTAGCTCTGGAAACACCATATATTTT. It translates to CASSQVHVSSGNTIYF.

This clone came up once. CDR3 DNA sequence: TGTGCCAGCAGTGAGGCAGGGCACCTCAACACCGGGGAGCTGTTTTTT. This sequence encodes CASSEAGHLNTGELFF. The chain links TRBV2 to TRBJ2-2; D is possibly TRBD1 (5 bases). This CDR3 has 16 residues. Germline V gene sequence: CDR1 SNHLY, CDR2 FYNNEI. The V and J ends lost 3 bases and 2 bases respectively, with 13 bases between them.

The chain carries TRBV2 and TRBJ1-1, with 7 bases fitting TRBD1. Germline V lookup: CDR1 SNHLY, CDR2 FYNNEI. V trimming: 6 bases; J trimming: 0 bases; junction bases outside the gene matches: 7. This CDR3 spans 15 amino acids. CDR3 protein: CASSETGIMNTEAFF. The CDR3 bases are TGTGCCAGCAGCGAGACAGGGATTATGAACACTGAAGCTTTCTTT.

The chain recombines TRBV5-1 with TRBJ2-3; tentative D call: TRBD2 (5 bases). The CDR3 contains 14 residues. Germline-derived CDR1 and CDR2 are SGHRS and YFSETQ. Trimming shortened V by 4 bases and J by 8 bases, and 17 bases separated the two germline ends. The CDR3 bases are TGCGCCAGCAGCCCAGACGCTCTCGGAGGTACGCAGTATTTT. Amino acid sequence: CASSPDALGGTQYF.